The TCR beta chain described here comes from a study of OX40 agonist ivuxolimab in advanced cancers. The study in broad terms: Ivuxolimab was an agonistic, fully human IgG2 monoclonal antibody directed against OX40 (CD134), a costimulatory receptor. The point of sequencing TCRbeta in the periphery was to test whether ivuxolimab changed TCR sequence diversity and drove clonal T-cell expansion. Among the roughly 54 dose-escalation patients, about 20 had hepatocellular carcinoma, approximately 15 melanoma, 9 renal cell carcinoma and 9 head and neck cancer. Partial responses occurred in three dose-escalation patients: two with cutaneous melanoma and one with hepatocellular carcinoma. Patients were allowed to have had prior anti-PD-1, anti-PD-L1 or anti-CTLA-4 therapy, and 30% to 40% of the dose-escalation patients had previously received checkpoint inhibitors. In the dose-escalation cohort, 75% to 90% of patients were male, and the mean age was around 65 years with a range of roughly 20 to 80. Intravenous ivuxolimab was administered to patients every 2 weeks at six dose levels: 0.01, 0.1, 0.3, 1.5, 3 and 10 mg/kg. The paper covers the monotherapy dose-escalation part of the phase I ivuxolimab trial, which included N of about 56 patients. Study-wide conclusions, independent of this receptor: Low levels of normalized T-cell clonal expansion were also shown by some nonresponding patients. In the 0.1-3.0 mg/kg groups, partial responders were among the patients with the lowest normalized peripheral clonal expansion, particularly in CD8+ T cells. Which antigens the clonally expanded peripheral T cells were specific for was not determined. At doses from 0.1 to 3.0 mg/kg, clonal expansion was seen in both CD4+ and CD8+ blood T cells between baseline and week 6. On average, CD8+ T cells showed more expanded clones than CD4+ T cells after ivuxolimab.

Patients with a history of autoimmune disease or receiving systemic immunosuppression were excluded from the trial. Peripheral blood for TCR sequencing was collected from all dose cohorts at baseline, on cycle 4 day 1, and on cycle 7 day 1. Samples came from an open-label, multicenter, first-in-human phase I dose-escalation trial of ivuxolimab. The trial enrolled adults with locally advanced or metastatic head and neck squamous cell, hepatocellular, melanoma or renal cell carcinoma. Before TCR sequencing, CD4+ T cells and CD8+ T cells were sorted from peripheral blood as separate populations. As for this clone: Its antigen is unknown. No base quality information exists; no much larger clone differs at one position.

CDR1 and CDR2 are read off the germline V gene (reference sequence) as LNHNV and YYDKDF. Trimming accounts for 1 base at V and 3 bases at J, while the number of junction bases matched to no gene is 1. From its cysteine to its phenylalanine, the CDR3 spans 14 amino acids. The retained sequence is limited to the CDR3, 42 bases, with the frame set at the first base. To sequence the TCRbeta CDR3 region, genomic DNA was isolated from the sorted cells. The immunoSEQ Assay was used for sequencing of TCRbeta CDR3 regions. What TCRdb holds here is the immuneACCESS table cut down to in-frame rearrangements. Part of the clones is not present; checked against another copy, under half of the missing clones reflect an unresolved V gene, and the others are unexplained. In all, the sample holds 65,000 to 80,000 clones, and more than 85% of those were seen once. Jointly, the top ten make up about 6.7% of the sample.

The receptor chain draws on TRBV15 and TRBJ2-7, and 9 junction bases match TRBD1. The starting material was CD4+ or CD8+ T cells sorted from blood, obtained in a trial of the OX40 agonist ivuxolimab. The source of this sequence is an adult with an advanced solid tumor such as melanoma, head and neck, liver or kidney cancer. CDR3 region: CATSRGGQGYEQYF. The DNA reads as follows: TGTGCCACCAGCAGAGGGGGACAGGGCTACGAGCAGTACTTC.